The 27 T cell receptor beta chains below all came from one sample that was sequenced in a study of blood T cell repertoires in COVID-19. Profiling relied on immunoSEQ multiplex PCR, and the TCRdb table lists in-frame clones only, not all of them. The data hold approximately 300,000 clones, with 85% observed a single time. Source material: PBMCs or T cells enriched from blood (not recorded which). All receptors come from a young woman who had been exposed to COVID-19.

The gene calls are TRBV18 and TRBJ1-6; D is undetermined. CDR1 and CDR2 from the germline V gene are KGHSH and LQKENI. CDR3 length equals 14 residues. V was pared by 0 bases and J by 9 bases, with 9 bases between. The CDR3 spells CASSPPSQVSPLHF. The CDR3 bases are TGTGCCAGCTCACCACCTTCGCAGGTTTCACCCCTCCACTTT.

V and J are TRBV4-2 and TRBJ1-1; weak D call: TRBD1 (5 bases). Trimming took off 3 bases at V and 2 bases at J, with 16 bases between the two ends. This CDR3 has 16 residues. Germline CDR1 reads LGHNA; CDR2 reads YNFKEQ. The CDR3 DNA sequence: TGTGCCAGCAGCCAGGGGCGGGGGGGAACTAACACTGAAGCTTTCTTT. This translates into CASSQGRGGTNTEAFF.

The chain recombines TRBV7-9 with TRBJ1-2, with D unresolved. The V and J ends lost 3 bases and 4 bases respectively, with 12 bases between them. CDR3 length: 14 residues. Germline V lookup: CDR1 SEHNR, CDR2 FQNEAQ (reference sequence). CDR3 DNA: TGTGCCAGCAGCTTCTCGCTGAGCGTCTATGGCTACACCTTC. It encodes CASSFSLSVYGYTF.

The rearrangement uses TRBV20-1 and TRBJ2-1, with D tentatively TRBD2 (6 bases). Germline CDR1 reads DFQATT; CDR2 reads SNEGSKA (reference sequence). The CDR3 spans 14 residues. Trimming took 3 bases from V and 1 from J, leaving 10 bases between them. The CDR3 nucleotides are TGCAGTGCTAGTGGGGACTCTTCCTACAATGAGCAGTTCTTC. Translating it yields CSASGDSSYNEQFF.

V is TRBV4-2 and J is TRBJ2-1; 7 positions agree with TRBD2. This CDR3 is 17 amino acids long. CDR1 and CDR2 (germline): LGHNA, YNFKEQ. Trimming took 0 bases from V and 2 from J; bases not matched to a gene: 7. CDR3 protein: CASSQDVGTTAYNEQFF. In DNA, the CDR3 is TGTGCCAGCAGCCAAGATGTTGGGACTACCGCCTACAATGAGCAGTTCTTC.

This sequence joins TRBV30 and TRBJ1-5; D is uncertain. Germline V gene data show CDR1 as GTSNPN and CDR2 as SVGIG (reference sequence). Trimming pared 7 bases from V and 0 bases from J, leaving 7 bases between. This CDR3 contains 12 residues. The CDR3 region is CAYDYSNQPQHF. In DNA, the CDR3 is TGTGCCTACGACTATAGCAATCAGCCCCAGCATTTT. The full variable domain, rest sourced from reference TRBV30 and TRBJ1-5, is SQTIHQWPATLVQPVGSPLSLECTVEGTSNPNLYWYRQAAGRGLQLLFYSVGIGQISSEVPQNLSASRPQDRQFILSSKKLLLSDSGFYLCAYDYSNQPQHFGDGTRLSIL.

The rearrangement joins TRBV6-4 to TRBJ2-1; 9 bases line up with TRBD2. The CDR3 has 19 residues. CDR1 is MRHNA and CDR2 is SNTAGT in the germline V gene. V gave up 10 bases and J gave up 5 bases; unmatched junction bases: 24. CDR3 in DNA: TGTGCCATCCTGACTGAGACGAGCGGGAGGTACCCTAGGGACAATGAGCAGTTCTTC. Protein sequence: CAILTETSGRYPRDNEQFF.

There are a few counts of this clone. Other DNA sequences from this sample encode an identical CDR3 as well. The V gene is TRBV4-3, the J gene TRBJ1-3; 8 positions agree with TRBD1. This CDR3 is built from 16 residues. The V segment lost 4 bases and the J segment 0 bases; nucleotides outside the gene matches: 5. The germline gives CDR1 LGHNA, CDR2 YSLEER. CDR3: CASSPDRGGSGNTIYF. CDR3 DNA: TGCGCCAGCAGCCCTGACAGGGGAGGCTCTGGAAACACCATATATTTT.

This chain links TRBV4-1 with TRBJ2-5; weak D call: TRBD1 (6 bases). CDR3 length: 14 amino acids. The V gene's germline CDR1 is MGHRA and CDR2 YSYEKL. V was shortened by 2 bases and J by 5 bases, with 12 bases between the two germline ends. The CDR3 protein is CASSQQQGLETQYF. In DNA form, the CDR3 reads TGCGCCAGCAGCCAACAACAGGGCTTGGAGACCCAGTACTTC.

V is TRBV27 and J is TRBJ2-4, with D perhaps matching TRBD1 (5 bases). CDR3 length: 16 amino acids. V was shortened by 2 bases and J by 0 bases, with 11 bases between the two germline ends. Germline lookup yields CDR1 MNHEY and CDR2 SMNVEV (reference sequence). The CDR3 region is CASSLRSTVAKNIQYF. CDR3 coding DNA: TGTGCCAGCAGTTTAAGGTCGACAGTAGCCAAAAACATTCAGTACTTC.

The chain combines TRBV20-1 with TRBJ2-7; D is perhaps TRBD2 (5 bases). Trimming cost V 3 bases and J 4 bases, with 7 bases left between them. The CDR3 covers 11 residues. Germline V gene lookup returns CDR1 DFQATT and CDR2 SNEGSKA (reference sequence). The CDR3 protein is CSASGGYEQYF. CDR3 in DNA: TGCAGTGCTAGTGGAGGTTACGAGCAGTACTTC.

This clone was counted between two and nine times. The rearrangement uses TRBV4-2 and TRBJ2-3; 9 bases agree with TRBD1. The CDR3 length is 16 residues. Trimming removed 6 bases from V and 3 bases from J; junction bases left unmatched: 10. Germline CDR1 reads LGHNA; CDR2 reads YNFKEQ. The CDR3 region has the DNA TGTGCCAGCAGAAGTCGACCAGGACAGGGGACAGATACGCAGTATTTT. It specifies CASRSRPGQGTDTQYF.

This rearrangement joins TRBV6-2 or TRBV6-3 to TRBJ2-1; 11 bases align to TRBD2. Germline V lookup: CDR1 MNHEY, CDR2 SVGEGT. CDR3 size: 14 residues. V lost 5 bases to trimming and J lost 10 bases; unmatched junction nucleotides: 7. CDR3: CASSVTSGSSEQFF. DNA of the CDR3: TGTGCCAGCAGTGTAACTAGCGGGAGTAGCGAGCAGTTCTTC.

A word on this clone: A read error may produce the germline difference seen at one junction end. This chain links TRBV7-7 with TRBJ2-5; 12 nucleotides agree with TRBD1. Germline V lookup: CDR1 SSHAT, CDR2 FNYEAQ (reference sequence). CDR3 length: 15 residues. Here the CDR3 reads CASSLGTGGTETQYF. The CDR3 nucleotides are TGTGCTAGCAGCTTAGGGACAGGGGGCACGGAGACCCAGTACTTC.

CDR3 sequence reads: CASSLGAPGSEAFF. CDR3 in DNA: TGTGCCAGCAGCTTAGGGGCACCTGGGTCCGAAGCTTTCTTT. This rearrangement joins TRBV7-3 to TRBJ1-1, with D possibly TRBD1 on 5 matching bases. V was pared by 2 bases and J by 8 bases, with 15 bases between. Germline V gene lookup returns CDR1 SGHTA and CDR2 FQGTGA. The CDR3 length is 14 residues.

About this clone itself: Other DNA sequences in this specimen translate into the identical CDR3. The J gene is TRBJ1-5, the V gene TRBV19; D is ambiguous. CDR3 size: 15 residues. In germline, CDR1 is LNHDA, CDR2 SQIVND (reference sequence). The germline V and J ends were trimmed by 1 base and 0 bases, with 7 bases remaining between them. The CDR3 here is CASSIVQASNQPQHF. CDR3 nucleotide sequence: TGTGCCAGTAGTATAGTGCAGGCTAGCAATCAGCCCCAGCATTTT.

This rearrangement joins TRBV7-3 to TRBJ1-1; 7 nucleotides match TRBD1. J lost 0 bases, V lost 4 bases, and 23 bases had no gene match. There are 21 residues in the CDR3. Germline values: CDR1 SGHTA, CDR2 FQGTGA. The CDR3 DNA sequence: TGTGCCAGCAGCTCGATCGCTTCAAGATGGCAGGGGGTAGGGATGAACACTGAAGCTTTCTTT. Protein sequence: CASSSIASRWQGVGMNTEAFF.

The chain carries TRBV19 and TRBJ1-6; no clear D. CDR3 length equals 14 residues. From germline, CDR1 is LNHDA and CDR2 SQIVND (reference sequence). Trimming took off 4 bases at V and 8 bases at J, with 12 bases between the two ends. The CDR3 DNA reads TGTGCCAGTAGTAATCTCCTCCAGGATTCACCCCTCCACTTT. Translation gives CASSNLLQDSPLHF.

The rearrangement links TRBV18 to TRBJ1-1; 8 bases fit TRBD1. The ends lost 3 bases at V and 0 bases at J; junction bases unmatched: 15. Germline V gene data show CDR1 as KGHSH and CDR2 as LQKENI. The CDR3 runs to 19 residues. CDR3 sequence reads: CASSPGQGLSILLNTEAFF. Here the CDR3 DNA reads TGTGCCAGCTCACCCGGACAGGGATTAAGTATATTGCTGAACACTGAAGCTTTCTTT.

The chain recombines TRBV7-2 with TRBJ1-4; no clear D. V dropped 3 bases and J dropped 1 base, with 12 bases sitting between them. The germline CDR1 and CDR2 sequences are SGHTA and FQGNSA. The CDR3 contains 16 residues. CDR3 sequence (DNA): TGTGCCAGCAGCTTGGGAGGGCGAGTAACTAATGAAAAACTGTTTTTT. Encoded protein: CASSLGGRVTNEKLFF.

The chain uses TRBV19 and TRBJ2-7, with no clear D. Germline V gene sequence: CDR1 LNHDA, CDR2 SQIVND (reference sequence). Trimming removed 3 bases from V and 4 bases from J, with 10 bases in between. This CDR3 spans 13 amino acids. CDR3 sequence (DNA): TGTGCCAGTAGTATCAATGCAGGATACGAGCAGTACTTC. Its translation is CASSINAGYEQYF.

The chain uses TRBV27 and TRBJ1-6; D is possibly TRBD1 (6 bases). The V end lost 2 bases, the J end lost 7 bases, and 9 bases lay between the germline ends. Per germline, CDR1 MNHEY and CDR2 SMNVEV (reference sequence). The CDR3 is 14 residues long. In DNA form, the CDR3 reads TGTGCCAGCAGTTTAAACAGGGTAAATTCACCCCTCCACTTT. Encoded protein: CASSLNRVNSPLHF.

V and J are TRBV18 and TRBJ2-7; D not certain. The CDR3 extends over 13 amino acids. Germline CDR1 KGHSH, CDR2 LQKENI. The V gene lost 2 bases and the J gene lost 1 base, with 6 bases spanning the gap. In DNA, the CDR3 is TGTGCCAGCTCACCATCGGGTTCCTACGAGCAGTACTTC. Amino acid sequence: CASSPSGSYEQYF.

Here the CDR3 reads CASSIALTGELFF. The CDR3 nucleotides are TGTGCCAGTAGTATAGCGCTAACCGGGGAGCTGTTTTTT. This rearrangement joins TRBV19 to TRBJ2-2; D not certain. V was cut by 1 base and J by 5 bases, with 5 bases left in between. In germline, CDR1 is LNHDA, CDR2 SQIVND (reference sequence). The CDR3 contains 13 residues.

This chain joins TRBV6-6 and TRBJ2-2; TRBD1 agrees at 8 bases. The trim removed 7 bases at V and 5 bases at J, leaving 9 bases unmatched. Looked up from germline, CDR1 is MNHNY and CDR2 is SVGAGI (reference sequence). This CDR3 is built from 15 residues. CDR3 sequence (DNA): TGTGCCAGCAACCAACAGGGGGTCACTACCGGGGAGCTGTTTTTT. It encodes CASNQQGVTTGELFF.

The rearrangement uses TRBV30 and TRBJ1-1; 10 nucleotides agree with TRBD1. Per the germline V gene, CDR1 is GTSNPN and CDR2 is SVGIG (reference sequence). The CDR3 consists of 13 residues. V lost 5 bases and J lost 5; bases outside the gene matches: 5. This CDR3 reads CAWGTGVSTEAFF. CDR3 sequence (DNA): TGTGCCTGGGGGACAGGGGTATCAACTGAAGCTTTCTTT.

This rearrangement joins TRBV7-2 to TRBJ1-1, with D possibly being TRBD1 (6 bases). This CDR3 spans 17 amino acids. V was shortened by 6 bases and J by 2 bases, with 22 bases between the two germline ends. Germline CDR1 reads SGHTA; CDR2 reads FQGNSA. CDR3 DNA: TGTGCCAGCAGTCTCCGGGCCGGGACACCTTTTAACACTGAAGCTTTCTTT. Translating it yields CASSLRAGTPFNTEAFF. The entire variable domain, with the rest obtained from reference TRBV7-2 and TRBJ1-1, is as follows: GAGVSQSPSNKVTEKGKDVELRCDPISGHTALYWYRQSLGQGLEFLIYFQGNSAPDKSGLPSDRFSAERTGGSVSTLTIQRTQQEDSAVYLCASSLRAGTPFNTEAFFGQGTRLTVV.